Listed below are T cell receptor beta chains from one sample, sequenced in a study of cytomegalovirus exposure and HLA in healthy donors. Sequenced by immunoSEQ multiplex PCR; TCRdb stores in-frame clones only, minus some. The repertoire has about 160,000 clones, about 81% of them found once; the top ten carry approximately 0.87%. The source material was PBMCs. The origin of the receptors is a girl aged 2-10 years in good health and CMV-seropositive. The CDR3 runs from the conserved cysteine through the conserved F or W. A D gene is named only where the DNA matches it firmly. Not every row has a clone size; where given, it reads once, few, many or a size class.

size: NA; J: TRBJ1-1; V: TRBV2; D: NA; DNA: TGTGCCAGCAGTGCAGACAGGAACACTGAAGCTTTCTTT; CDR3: CASSADRNTEAFF
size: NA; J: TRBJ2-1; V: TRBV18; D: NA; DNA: TGTGCCAGCTCACCACAAATTATTGTGGAGCACAACAATGAGCAGTTCTTC; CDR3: CASSPQIIVEHNNEQFF
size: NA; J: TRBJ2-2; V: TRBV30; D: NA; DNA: TGTGCCTGGAGAGATTGGGGCGTAGGACCGAACACCGGGGAGCTGTTTTTT; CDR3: CAWRDWGVGPNTGELFF
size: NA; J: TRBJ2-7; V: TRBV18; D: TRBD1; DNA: TGTGCCAGCTCACCATTTACAGGGACAGTGGGGGTTGCGTCTTACGAGCAGTACTTC; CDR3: CASSPFTGTVGVASYEQYF
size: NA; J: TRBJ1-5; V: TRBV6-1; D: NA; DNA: TGTGCCAGCAGTGAGAGGGGGGGAAGAGATCAGCCCCAGCATTTT; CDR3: CASSERGGRDQPQHF
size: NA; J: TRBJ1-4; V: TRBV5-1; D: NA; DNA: TGCGCCAGCAATGGGGGGTCGGCTGGTGAAAAACTGTTTTTT; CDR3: CASNGGSAGEKLFF
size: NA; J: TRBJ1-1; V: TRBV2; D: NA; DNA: TGTGCCAGCATCGGCAGGTGGTTTGCTTTCTTT; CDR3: CASIGRWFAFF
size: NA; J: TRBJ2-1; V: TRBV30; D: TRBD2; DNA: TGTGCCTGGCATTTCGGGACTAGCGGGAATAGTGAGCAGTTCTTC; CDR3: CAWHFGTSGNSEQFF
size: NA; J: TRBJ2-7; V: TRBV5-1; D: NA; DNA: TGCGCCAGCAGCGTGGGAAACTCCGAGCAGTACTTC; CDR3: CASSVGNSEQYF
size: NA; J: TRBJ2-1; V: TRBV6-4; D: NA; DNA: TGTGCCAGCAGTGAGGCAGGCTCCTACAATGAGCAGTTCTTC; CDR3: CASSEAGSYNEQFF
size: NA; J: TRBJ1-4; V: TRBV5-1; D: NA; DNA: TGCGCCAGCAGTACAGGGACCGATGAAAAACTGTTTTTT; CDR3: CASSTGTDEKLFF
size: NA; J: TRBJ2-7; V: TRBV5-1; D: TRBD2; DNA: TGCGCCAGCAGCTTGGAGGGACTAGGTCTCTACGAGCAGTACTTC; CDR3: CASSLEGLGLYEQYF
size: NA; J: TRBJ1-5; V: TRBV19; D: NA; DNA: TGTGCCAGTAGTATCCCTAATTACAGGGCAAGCAATCAGCCCCAGCATTTT; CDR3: CASSIPNYRASNQPQHF
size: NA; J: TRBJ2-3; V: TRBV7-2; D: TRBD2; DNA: TGTGCCAGCAGCTGGACTAGCGGGGGCACAGATACGCAGTATTTT; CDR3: CASSWTSGGTDTQYF
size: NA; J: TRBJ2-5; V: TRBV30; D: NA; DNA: TGTGCCTGGAGTGTGCAGGTTCTAGAGACCCAGTACTTC; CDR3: CAWSVQVLETQYF
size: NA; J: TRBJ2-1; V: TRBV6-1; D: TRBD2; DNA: TGTGCCAGCAGTGAGGGACTAGCGGGCCTCTCCTACAATGAGCAGTTCTTC; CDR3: CASSEGLAGLSYNEQFF
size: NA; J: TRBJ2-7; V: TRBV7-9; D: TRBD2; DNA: TGTGCCAGCAGCTCCGCACCTAGCGGGAGCTACGAGCAGTACTTC; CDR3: CASSSAPSGSYEQYF
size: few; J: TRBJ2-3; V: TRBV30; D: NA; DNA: TGTGCCTGGAGTGAGGGGGTTAGGAATACGCAGTATTTT; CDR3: CAWSEGVRNTQYF
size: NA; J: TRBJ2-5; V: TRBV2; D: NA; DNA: TGTGCCAGCACGTCGGGAGTAGGGGAGACCCAGTACTTC; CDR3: CASTSGVGETQYF
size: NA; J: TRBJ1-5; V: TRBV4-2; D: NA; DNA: TGTGCCAGCAGCCAAGAACCCCAGGCACTCAATCAGCCCCAGCATTTT; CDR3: CASSQEPQALNQPQHF
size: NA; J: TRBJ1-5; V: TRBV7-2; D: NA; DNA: TGTGCCAGCAGTCCCCAGGGTAACCAGCCCCAGCATTTT; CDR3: CASSPQGNQPQHF
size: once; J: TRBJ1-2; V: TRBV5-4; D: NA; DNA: TGTGCCAGCAGCTCCATGGGGGGGGAGGAAGGCTACACCTTC; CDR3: CASSSMGGEEGYTF
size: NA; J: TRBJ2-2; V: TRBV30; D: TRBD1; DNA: TGTGCCTGGAGTCCCATAAGCAGGGGGCCAACCGGGGAGCTGTTTTTT; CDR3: CAWSPISRGPTGELFF